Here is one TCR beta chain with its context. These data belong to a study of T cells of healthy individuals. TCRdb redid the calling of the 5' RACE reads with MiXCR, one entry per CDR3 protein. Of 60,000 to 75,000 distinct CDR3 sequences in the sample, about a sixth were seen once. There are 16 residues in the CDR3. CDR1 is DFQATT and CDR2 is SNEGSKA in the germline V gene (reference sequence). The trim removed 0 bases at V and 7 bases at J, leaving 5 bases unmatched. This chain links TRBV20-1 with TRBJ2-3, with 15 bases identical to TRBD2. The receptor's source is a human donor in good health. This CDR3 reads CSARDGLAGGSHTQYF. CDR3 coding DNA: TGCAGTGCTAGAGATGGACTAGCGGGAGGGTCACATACGCAGTATTTT.